These 15 T cell receptor beta chains were all obtained from the same sample, sequenced in a study of T cells in Graves' hyperthyroidism and ophthalmopathy. The source material, RNA transcripts, was used to amplify TCR beta CDR3 regions. First-round RT-PCR targeting the TCR CDR3 was performed with the HTBI primer set. Via MiXCR, TCRdb re-called the multiplex PCR reads, giving one row per CDR3 protein. Of around 500,000 distinct CDR3 sequences listed, about 16% are singletons. Sequences were obtained from blood. The receptors here all came from a young woman with Graves' ophthalmopathy.

There are many counts of this clonotype. The chain employs TRBV28 and TRBJ2-7; the D gene is possibly TRBD2 (5 bases). The CDR3 has 12 residues. V was shortened by 3 bases and J by 4 bases, with 7 bases between the two germline ends. Germline CDR1 reads MDHEN; CDR2 reads SYDVKM. Here the CDR3 reads CASSLRVYEQYF. The DNA of the CDR3 is TGTGCCAGCAGTTTGAGGGTTTACGAGCAGTACTTC.

The CDR3 DNA sequence: TGTGCCAGCACCCGCAGATCCGCGACGGTGGCTCCCGGGGAGCTGTTTTTT. It yields the protein CASTRRSATVAPGELFF. The chain uses TRBV27 and TRBJ2-2; no clear D gene. V shed 7 bases and J shed 6 bases, with 24 bases lying between them. This CDR3 region has 17 residues. CDR1 and CDR2 (germline): MNHEY, SMNVEV (reference sequence).

This clonotype was recorded at least ten times. The gene calls are TRBV28 and TRBJ2-1; the match to TRBD2 covers 15 bases. Germline loops: CDR1 MDHEN, CDR2 SYDVKM. This CDR3 has 17 amino acids. V was clipped by 7 bases and J by 0 bases; unmatched bases: 4. CDR3 nucleotide sequence: TGTGCCAGCATCGGGACTAGCGGGAGGAGCTCCTACAATGAGCAGTTCTTC. This codes for CASIGTSGRSSYNEQFF.

This chain links TRBV2 with TRBJ1-6, with D possibly TRBD1 on 6 matching bases. CDR1 is SNHLY, CDR2 FYNNEI, per germline. The CDR3 spans 15 residues. Between the trimmed V and J ends, which lost 2 bases and 7 bases, there was a span of 12 bases. CDR3 in amino acids: CASSERDTRNSPLHF. Written as DNA, the CDR3 is TGTGCCAGCAGTGAACGGGACACGCGGAATTCACCCCTCCACTTT. The variable domain in full, with the rest retrieved from reference TRBV2 and TRBJ1-6, is EPEVTQTPSHQVTQMGQEVILRCVPISNHLYFYWYRQILGQKVEFLVSFYNNEISEKSEIFDDQFSVERPDGSNFTLKIRSTKLEDSAMYFCASSERDTRNSPLHFGNGTRLTVT.

The CDR3 protein is CASSFGTSGLNEQFF. The CDR3 DNA follows: TGTGCCAGCAGTTTTGGAACTAGCGGGCTTAATGAGCAGTTCTTC. The rearrangement uses TRBV27 and TRBJ2-1; 9 bases are shared with TRBD2. The CDR3 contains 15 residues. Germline V gene lookup returns CDR1 MNHEY and CDR2 SMNVEV (reference sequence). With V trimmed by 3 bases and J by 7 bases, 7 bases remained unmatched.

Ten or more counts support this clonotype. One junction end does not reproduce the germline sequence, and a read error may be involved. The chain employs TRBV5-1 and TRBJ1-2; a weak D match, TRBD1 (6 bases). The CDR3 length is 13 residues. CDR1 and CDR2 (germline): SGHRS, YFSETQ. CDR3 sequence reads: CASSFDRSYGYTF. In DNA form, the CDR3 reads TGTGCCAGCAGTTTCGACAGGAGCTATGGCTACACCTTC.

This clonotype was seen a handful of times. The chain employs TRBV20-1 and TRBJ2-7, with 8 bases aligning to TRBD2. The CDR3 consists of 14 residues. CDR1 is DFQATT, CDR2 SNEGSKA, per germline (reference sequence). Trimming cost V 1 base and J 9 bases; bases outside gene matches: 11. The CDR3 DNA reads as TGCAGTGCTAGAGGGTCGGGAGGGACCGCTGGGCAGTACTTC. Residues: CSARGSGGTAGQYF.

The chain uses TRBV24-1 and TRBJ2-1; D is undetermined. Germline loops: CDR1 KGHDR, CDR2 SFDVKD. The V end was cut by 4 bases, the J end by 15 bases, with 18 bases between. The CDR3 spans 13 residues. CDR3 nucleotide sequence: TGTGCCACCAGTGAGAGTTACGACCCTCGCTCGTTCTTC. The encoded protein is CATSESYDPRSFF.

The table lists this clonotype with many counts. The V call is TRBV5-1, the J call TRBJ2-7; D possibly corresponds to TRBD2 (6 bases). Germline CDR1 and CDR2: SGHRS and YFSETQ. Trimming stripped 2 bases from V and 2 bases from J, with 11 bases between. CDR3 length: 14 amino acids. Here the CDR3 DNA reads TGCGCCAGCAGCTTAACGGGAGTCACCTACGAGCAGTACTTC. Amino acids: CASSLTGVTYEQYF.

This clonotype showed up many times. In DNA form, the CDR3 reads TGTGCCAGCAGCCGGGGACTAGCGGCCTACGAGCAGTACTTC. Translated: CASSRGLAAYEQYF. The chain couples TRBV28 to TRBJ2-7; 11 bases line up with TRBD2. The CDR3 spans 14 residues. Unmatched junction bases numbered 3, after V lost 6 bases and J lost 2 bases. The germline V gene encodes CDR1 MDHEN and CDR2 SYDVKM. Full variable domain (missing parts from reference TRBV28 and TRBJ2-7): DVKVTQSSRYLVKRTGEKVFLECVQDMDHENMFWYRQDPGLGLRLIYFSYDVKMKEKGDIPEGYSVSREKKERFSLILESASTNQTSMYLCASSRGLAAYEQYFGPGTRLTVT.

This clonotype has ten or more counts. V and J are TRBV11-2 and TRBJ2-7; 10 bases match TRBD1. The CDR3 sequence is 14 residues long. The ends lost 4 bases at V and 4 bases at J; junction bases unmatched: 4. The V gene's germline CDR1 is SGHAT and CDR2 FQNNGV. The CDR3 bases are TGTGCCAGCAGCTCCGACAGGGGGCCTTACGAGCAGTACTTC. Its translation is CASSSDRGPYEQYF. Filled out from reference TRBV11-2 and TRBJ2-7, the complete variable domain reads EAGVAQSPRYKIIEKRQSVAFWCNPISGHATLYWYQQILGQGPKLLIQFQNNGVVDDSQLPKDRFSAERLKGVDSTLKIQPAKLEDSAVYLCASSSDRGPYEQYFGPGTRLTVT.

V usage is TRBV19 and J usage is TRBJ2-1; 8 bases are shared with TRBD2. The CDR3 runs to 15 residues. CDR1 is LNHDA and CDR2 is SQIVND in the germline V gene (reference sequence). V gave up 5 bases and J gave up 3 bases; unmatched junction bases: 6. CDR3 residues: CASSLSGNFYNEQFF. CDR3 in DNA: TGTGCCAGTAGTCTTAGCGGGAACTTCTACAATGAGCAGTTCTTC.

The CDR3 spells CASSLRSRGHEQYF. The DNA for the CDR3 is TGTGCCAGCAGTTTAAGGTCTAGGGGCCACGAGCAGTACTTC. The chain joins TRBV12-3 or TRBV12-4 to TRBJ2-7; TRBD1 is a possible D gene (5 bases). The CDR3 is made up of 14 amino acids. V lost 2 bases to trimming and J lost 5 bases, with 13 bases between them.

Ten or more counts support this clonotype. The V and J genes are TRBV27 and TRBJ2-5; D is undetermined. The CDR3 is 16 amino acids. CDR1 and CDR2 (germline): MNHEY, SMNVEV (reference sequence). V was pared by 5 bases and J by 4 bases, with 20 bases between. Here the CDR3 DNA reads TGTGCCAGCAGTCCGCTAAGGATTGGTCCGCGAGAGACCCAGTACTTC. Amino acids: CASSPLRIGPRETQYF.

There are a few counts of this clonotype. The V call is TRBV19, the J call TRBJ2-7, with 12 nucleotides matching TRBD1. The V gene end was trimmed by 5 bases and the J gene end by 7 bases; junction bases not matched to a gene: 9. Germline V gene sequence: CDR1 LNHDA, CDR2 SQIVND (reference sequence). The CDR3 extends over 15 amino acids. CDR3 region: CASSFRDRGLGEQYF. Written as DNA, the CDR3 is TGTGCCAGTAGTTTCCGGGACAGGGGGCTCGGGGAGCAGTACTTC. Looking up the rest from reference TRBV19 and TRBJ2-7 gives the full variable domain: DGGITQSPKYLFRKEGQNVTLSCEQNLNHDAMYWYRQDPGQGLRLIYYSQIVNDFQKGDIAEGYSVSREKKESFPLTVTSAQKNPTAFYLCASSFRDRGLGEQYFGPGTRLTVT.